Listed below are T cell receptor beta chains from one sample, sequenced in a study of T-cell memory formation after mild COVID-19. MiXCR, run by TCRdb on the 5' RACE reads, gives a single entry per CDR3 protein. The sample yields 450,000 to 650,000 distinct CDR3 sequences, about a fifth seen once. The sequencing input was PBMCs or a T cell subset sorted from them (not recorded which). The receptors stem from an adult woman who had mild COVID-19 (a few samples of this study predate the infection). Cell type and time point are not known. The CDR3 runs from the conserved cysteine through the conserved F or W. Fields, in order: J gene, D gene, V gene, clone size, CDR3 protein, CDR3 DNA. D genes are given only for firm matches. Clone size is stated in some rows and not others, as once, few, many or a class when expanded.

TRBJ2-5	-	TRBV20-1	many	CSARVGPQETQYF	TGCAGTGCTAGAGTCGGGCCTCAAGAGACCCAGTACTTC
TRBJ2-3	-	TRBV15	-	CATSRDVRRGSSTGGTDTQYF	TGTGCCACCAGCAGAGATGTTCGCCGAGGGAGCTCCACGGGGGGCACAGATACGCAGTATTTT
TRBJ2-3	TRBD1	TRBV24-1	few	CATSDRGDTQYF	TGTGCCACATCGGACAGGGGAGATACGCAGTATTTT
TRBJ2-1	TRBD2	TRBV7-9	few	CASSVSGRGNEQFF	TGTGCCAGCAGCGTGAGCGGGAGGGGCAATGAGCAGTTCTTC
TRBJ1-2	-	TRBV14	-	CASSRRPWGYGYTF	TGTGCCAGCAGCCGACGTCCCTGGGGCTATGGCTACACCTTC
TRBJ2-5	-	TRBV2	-	CASTFAGGGETQYF	TGTGCCAGCACCTTCGCCGGTGGGGGAGAGACCCAGTACTTC
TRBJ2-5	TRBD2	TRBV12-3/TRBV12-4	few	CASSSRTSLRLPETQYF	TGTGCCAGCAGTTCACGGACTAGCTTAAGGCTACCCGAGACCCAGTACTTC
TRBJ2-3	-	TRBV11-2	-	CASSPGPGGGYTDTQYF	TGTGCCAGCAGCCCAGGACCAGGTGGGGGCTACACAGATACGCAGTATTTT
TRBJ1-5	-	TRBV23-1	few	CASSQSAGRDTQPQHF	TGCGCCAGCAGTCAATCGGCAGGGCGAGATACTCAGCCCCAGCATTTT
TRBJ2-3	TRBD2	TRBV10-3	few	CAISERLAGVSTDTQYF	TGTGCCATCAGTGAGAGATTAGCGGGAGTGAGTACAGATACGCAGTATTTT
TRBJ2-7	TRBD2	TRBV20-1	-	CSARASGNEQYF	TGCAGTGCTAGGGCTAGCGGGAACGAGCAGTACTTC
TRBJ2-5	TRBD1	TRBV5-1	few	CASRRTGGVETQYF	TGCGCCAGCAGGAGGACAGGGGGAGTGGAGACCCAGTACTTC
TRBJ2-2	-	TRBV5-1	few	CASSLVVRVNTGELFF	TGCGCCAGCAGCTTGGTAGTCAGGGTCAACACCGGGGAGCTGTTTTTT
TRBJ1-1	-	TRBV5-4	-	CASSLSVRGRRNTEAFF	TGTGCCAGCAGCCTATCCGTAAGGGGCCGGAGGAACACTGAAGCTTTCTTT
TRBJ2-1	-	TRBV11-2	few	CASSLETGTANEQFF	TGTGCCAGCAGCTTAGAGACAGGGACTGCCAATGAGCAGTTCTTC
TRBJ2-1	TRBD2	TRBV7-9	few	CASSLEGTSSHNNEQFF	TGTGCCAGCAGCTTAGAGGGGACTAGCTCTCACAACAATGAGCAGTTCTTC
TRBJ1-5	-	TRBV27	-	CASSSRGLSNQPQHF	TGTGCCAGCAGTTCCAGGGGACTTAGCAATCAGCCCCAGCATTTT
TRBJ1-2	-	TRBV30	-	CAWSVGRVDYGYTF	TGTGCCTGGAGTGTAGGCAGGGTTGACTATGGCTACACCTTC
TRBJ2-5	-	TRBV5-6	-	CASSSRTRETQYF	TGTGCCAGCAGCTCGAGGACCAGAGAGACCCAGTACTTC
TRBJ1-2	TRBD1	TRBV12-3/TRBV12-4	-	CASSHGTGEGYTF	TGTGCCAGCAGTCACGGGACAGGGGAAGGCTACACCTTC
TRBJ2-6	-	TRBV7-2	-	CASSFQGVLSGANVLTF	TGTGCCAGCAGCTTTCAAGGGGTCCTCTCTGGGGCCAACGTCCTGACTTTC
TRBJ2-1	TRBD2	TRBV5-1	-	CASSFVSGGPGEQFF	TGCGCCAGCAGCTTCGTCAGCGGGGGGCCCGGTGAGCAGTTCTTC
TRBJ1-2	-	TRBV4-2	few	CASSQDLGFYGYTF	TGTGCCAGCAGCCAAGACTTGGGGTTCTATGGCTACACCTTC
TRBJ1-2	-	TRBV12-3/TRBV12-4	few	CASSPQGDGYTF	TGTGCCAGCAGCCCACAGGGAGATGGCTACACCTTC
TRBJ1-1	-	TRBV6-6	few	CASVETGNTEAFF	TGTGCCAGCGTGGAGACCGGGAACACTGAAGCTTTCTTT
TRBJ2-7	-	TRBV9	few	CASSVAGTGPLYEQYF	TGTGCCAGCAGCGTAGCCGGGACCGGGCCCCTCTACGAGCAGTACTTC
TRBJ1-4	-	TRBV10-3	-	CAISGTANEKLFF	TGTGCCATCAGTGGGACAGCTAATGAAAAACTGTTTTTT
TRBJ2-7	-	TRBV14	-	CASSKGGPYEQYF	TGTGCCAGCAGCAAAGGGGGGCCCTACGAGCAGTACTTC
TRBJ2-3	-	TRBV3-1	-	CASSPGIVKDTQYF	TGTGCCAGCAGCCCCGGAATAGTCAAGGATACGCAGTATTTT
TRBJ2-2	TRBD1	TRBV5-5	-	CASSITAGGVELFF	TGTGCCAGCAGCATCACTGCAGGGGGCGTGGAGCTGTTTTTT
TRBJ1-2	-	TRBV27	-	CASSLSRGSYGYTF	TGTGCCAGCAGTTTATCACGCGGCAGTTATGGCTACACCTTC
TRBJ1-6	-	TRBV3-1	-	CASSQERRRPLHF	TGTGCCAGCAGCCAAGAGAGACGGCGACCCCTCCACTTT
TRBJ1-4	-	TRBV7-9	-	CASSLSVDRGGKLFF	TGTGCCAGCAGCTTAAGTGTGGATCGCGGCGGAAAACTGTTTTTT
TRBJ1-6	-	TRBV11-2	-	CASSPISGSPLHF	TGTGCCAGCAGCCCCATCTCGGGTTCACCCCTCCACTTT
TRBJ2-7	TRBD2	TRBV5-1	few	CASSLFAGGGEQYF	TGCGCCAGCAGCTTGTTTGCGGGAGGGGGCGAGCAGTACTTC
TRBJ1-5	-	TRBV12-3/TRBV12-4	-	CASSVRGAQPQHF	TGTGCCAGCAGCGTCCGGGGGGCGCAGCCCCAGCATTTT
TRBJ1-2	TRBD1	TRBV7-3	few	CASSSTGGGGYTF	TGTGCCAGCAGTTCGACAGGGGGAGGTGGCTACACCTTC
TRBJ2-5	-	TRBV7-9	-	CASSFRSYQETQYF	TGTGCCAGCAGCTTCCGTAGTTACCAAGAGACCCAGTACTTC
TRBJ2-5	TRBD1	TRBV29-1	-	CSVEGTGKQETQYF	TGCAGCGTCGAAGGGACAGGGAAACAAGAGACCCAGTACTTC
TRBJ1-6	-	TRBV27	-	CAIGVSSYNSPLHF	TGTGCCATTGGCGTGAGCTCCTATAATTCACCCCTCCACTTT
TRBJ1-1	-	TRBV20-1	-	CSARADMNTEAFF	TGCAGTGCTAGAGCTGATATGAACACTGAAGCTTTCTTT
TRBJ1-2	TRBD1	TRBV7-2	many	CASSLGFRGLQYGYTF	TGTGCCAGCAGCTTAGGATTCAGGGGGCTGCAGTATGGCTACACCTTC
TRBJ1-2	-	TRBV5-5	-	CASSLVTGNYGYTF	TGTGCCAGCAGCTTGGTAACGGGAAACTATGGCTACACCTTC